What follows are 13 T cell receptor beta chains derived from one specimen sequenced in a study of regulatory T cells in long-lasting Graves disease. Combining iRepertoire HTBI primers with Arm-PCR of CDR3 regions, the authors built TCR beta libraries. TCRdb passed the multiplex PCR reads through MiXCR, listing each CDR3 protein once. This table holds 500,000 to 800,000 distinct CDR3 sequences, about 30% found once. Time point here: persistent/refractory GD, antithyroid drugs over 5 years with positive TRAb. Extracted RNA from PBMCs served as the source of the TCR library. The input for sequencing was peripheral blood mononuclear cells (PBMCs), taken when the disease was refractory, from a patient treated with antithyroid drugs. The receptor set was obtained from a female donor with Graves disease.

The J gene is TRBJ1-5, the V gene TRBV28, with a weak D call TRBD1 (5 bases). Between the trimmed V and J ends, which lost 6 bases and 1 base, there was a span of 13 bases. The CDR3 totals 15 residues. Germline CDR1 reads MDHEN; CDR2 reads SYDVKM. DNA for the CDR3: TGTGCCAGCAGCTATTGGGGGGGGAGCAATCAGCCCCAGCATTTT. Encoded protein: CASSYWGGSNQPQHF.

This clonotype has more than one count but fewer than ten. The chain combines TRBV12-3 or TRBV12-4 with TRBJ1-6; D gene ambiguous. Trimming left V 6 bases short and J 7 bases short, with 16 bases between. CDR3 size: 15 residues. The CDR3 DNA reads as TGTGCCAGCAGCCCTAATGCCCTTTCGAATTCACCCCTCCACTTT. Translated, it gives CASSPNALSNSPLHF.

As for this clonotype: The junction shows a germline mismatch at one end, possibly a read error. CDR3 loop: CASSPLQGGYGYAF. The CDR3 DNA reads TGTGCCAGCAGCCCTTTACAGGGGGGCTATGGCTACGCCTTC. V is TRBV7-2 and J is TRBJ1-2; TRBD1 matches at 8 bases. Germline CDR1 reads SGHTA; CDR2 reads FQGNSA. The CDR3 spans 14 residues.

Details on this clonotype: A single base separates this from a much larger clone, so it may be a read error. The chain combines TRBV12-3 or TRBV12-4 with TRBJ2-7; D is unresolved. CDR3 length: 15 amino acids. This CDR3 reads CAGSLESGFSYEQYF. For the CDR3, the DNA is TGTGCCGGCAGTTTAGAGTCCGGGTTTAGCTACGAGCAGTACTTC.

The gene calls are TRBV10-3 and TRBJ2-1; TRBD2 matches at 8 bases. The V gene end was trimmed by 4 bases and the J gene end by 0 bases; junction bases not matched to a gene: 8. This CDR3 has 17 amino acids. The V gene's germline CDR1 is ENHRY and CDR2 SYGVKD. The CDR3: CAISGDGRDSSYNEQFF. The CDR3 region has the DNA TGTGCCATCAGTGGGGACGGGAGGGATAGCTCCTACAATGAGCAGTTCTTC.

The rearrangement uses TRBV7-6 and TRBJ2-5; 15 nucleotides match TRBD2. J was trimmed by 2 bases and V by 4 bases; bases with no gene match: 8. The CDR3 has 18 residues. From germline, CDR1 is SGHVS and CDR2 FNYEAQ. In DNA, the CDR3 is TGTGCCAGCAGCTCACCGGGACTAGCGGGAGGAGGGCAAGAGACCCAGTACTTC. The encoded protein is CASSSPGLAGGGQETQYF.

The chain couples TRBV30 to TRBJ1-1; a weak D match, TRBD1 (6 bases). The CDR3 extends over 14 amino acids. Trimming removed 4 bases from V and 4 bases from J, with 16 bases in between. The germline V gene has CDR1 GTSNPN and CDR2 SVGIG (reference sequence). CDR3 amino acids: CAWTWGRGGTEAFF. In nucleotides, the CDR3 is TGTGCCTGGACCTGGGGCAGGGGAGGCACTGAAGCTTTCTTT.

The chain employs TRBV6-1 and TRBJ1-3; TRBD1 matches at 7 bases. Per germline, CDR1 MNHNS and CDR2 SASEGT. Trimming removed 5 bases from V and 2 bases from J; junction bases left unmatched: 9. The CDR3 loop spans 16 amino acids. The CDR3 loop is CASSPHRGPPGNTIYF. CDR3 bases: TGTGCCAGCAGTCCCCACAGGGGCCCTCCTGGAAACACCATATATTTT.

The CDR3 region has the DNA TGTGCCACCAGTGCGGCCAACACTGAAGCTTTCTTT. It is translated as CATSAANTEAFF. The chain recombines TRBV24-1 with TRBJ1-1; D unclear. This CDR3 region has 12 residues. CDR1 is KGHDR and CDR2 is SFDVKD in the germline V gene. The V end was cut by 5 bases, the J end by 2 bases, with 5 bases between.

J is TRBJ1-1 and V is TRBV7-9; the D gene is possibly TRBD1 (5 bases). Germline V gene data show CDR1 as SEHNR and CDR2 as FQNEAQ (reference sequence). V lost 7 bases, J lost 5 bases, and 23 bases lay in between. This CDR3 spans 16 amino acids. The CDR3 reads CASIPVRVQGKTEAFF. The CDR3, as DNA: TGTGCCAGCATCCCCGTGAGGGTGCAGGGAAAAACTGAAGCTTTCTTT.

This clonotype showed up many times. The CDR3 is CASTTAETQYF. CDR3 bases: TGTGCCAGCACGACCGCCGAGACCCAGTACTTC. This chain links TRBV2 with TRBJ2-5; no firm D call. The CDR3 consists of 11 residues. The ends were cut back, 7 bases at V and 5 bases at J, with 8 bases in the middle. Germline CDR1 SNHLY, CDR2 FYNNEI.

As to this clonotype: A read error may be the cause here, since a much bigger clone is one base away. CDR3 bases: TGTGCCAGCAGTCCCTCTTTTACAGGAGCGCACACTGAAGCTTTCTTT. Protein: CASSPSFTGAHTEAFF. V usage is TRBV28 and J usage is TRBJ1-1; a weak D match, TRBD1 (5 bases). V shed 5 bases and J shed 3 bases, with 19 bases lying between them. The germline V gene encodes CDR1 MDHEN and CDR2 SYDVKM. This CDR3 has 16 amino acids.

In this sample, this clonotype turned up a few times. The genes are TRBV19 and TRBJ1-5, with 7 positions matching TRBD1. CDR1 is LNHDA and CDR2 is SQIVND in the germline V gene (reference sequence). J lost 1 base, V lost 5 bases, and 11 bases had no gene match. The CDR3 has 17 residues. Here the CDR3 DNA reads TGTGCCAGTAGTGTTTCCCCCTCGACAGGGAGCAATCAGCCCCAGCATTTT. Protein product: CASSVSPSTGSNQPQHF.